The present T cell receptor beta chain was sequenced within a study of regulatory T cells in long-lasting Graves disease. This clonotype occurred many times. Time point here: newly diagnosed GD, antithyroid drugs for less than 3 months. PBMC-extracted RNA yielded the TCR library. With iRepertoire HTBI primers and Arm-PCR of CDR3 regions, TCR beta libraries were built. In the original workflow: Spanning all samples, the identified segments comprised around 62 TRBV and 14 TRBJ. Each CDR3 protein gets one entry after TCRdb re-called the multiplex PCR reads with MiXCR. None of the V and J calls come from the authors' own analysis; TCRdb made them. In the table there are some 500,000 distinct CDR3 sequences, roughly 13% of which are singletons. In germline, CDR1 is MNHNS, CDR2 SASEGT. The junction had 8 bases not matched to a gene; V was cut back by 5 bases and J by 2 bases. This CDR3 contains 16 residues.

These records were also assigned to another study, of T cells in Graves' hyperthyroidism and ophthalmopathy. From that study: Stability of Graves' hyperthyroidism was defined as absent ophthalmopathy progression within 18 months. Stable hyperthyroidism was told apart from ophthalmopathy by a model built on 13 V-J features.

The TCR was taken from a man aged 25 to 40 with Graves disease. The chain is built from TRBV6-1 and TRBJ2-3; 9 bases are a match to TRBD2. The sequencing here drew on peripheral blood mononuclear cells (PBMCs), taken at new diagnosis, from a patient treated with antithyroid drugs. CDR3 nucleotide sequence: TGTGCCAGCAGTAGGATCCCTAGCGGGAACACAGATACGCAGTATTTT. The encoded protein is CASSRIPSGNTDTQYF.